The present TCR beta chain was sequenced within a study of T cells after yellow fever vaccination. Study at large: The fractions with low cell numbers were processed using SMART-Seq v4 Ultra Low Input.

5'RACE template switching generated TCR cDNA, adding a universal primer site and UMIs. In TCRdb, the 5' RACE reads were re-called with MiXCR into one record per CDR3 protein. The repertoire has about 260,000 distinct CDR3 sequences, 5.2% of them found once; the top ten carry more than 3%. This CDR3 spans 17 amino acids. V was pared by 0 bases and J by 2 bases, with 15 bases between. Germline V lookup: CDR1 SGHRS, CDR2 YFSETQ. This clonotype was recorded a few times. The sequenced sample was CD4+ T cells sorted from PBMCs, obtained on the day of the yellow fever booster vaccination. The sequence derives from a man aged 18 to 29 who received the YFV17D yellow fever vaccine. The chain carries TRBV5-1 and TRBJ2-1; a weak D match, TRBD1 (6 bases). The CDR3 DNA reads as TGCGCCAGCAGCTTGGAATTGGCAGGGGTAGCCTACAATGAGCAGTTCTTC. Residues: CASSLELAGVAYNEQFF.